The clone carrying this T cell receptor beta chain showed up just a few times. Its antigen is currently unknown. These data are taken from a study of shared clonotypes between healthy human individuals. The overall study: Per donor, three plates held CD4 naive cells, three held CD4 memory, two held CD8 naive and one held CD8 memory. Whole-study results and caveats: Read depth was anticipated to influence clonotype sharing among donors.

Germline values: CDR1 MNHNS, CDR2 SASEGT. Trimming removed 6 bases at V and 6 bases at J, with 14 bases between. The CDR3 runs 13 residues. The assay used deep level. The data were produced by immunoSEQ multiplex PCR, yet TCRdb's version contains in-frame clones alone and is incomplete. The profile shows roughly 1,100,000 clones, around four fifths of them singletons. The origin of this receptor is a young man in good health. Source material: memory CD4+ T cells sorted from blood. Subset here: CD45RA-negative fraction. The rearrangement uses TRBV6-1 and TRBJ1-2; weak D call: TRBD1 (6 bases). The CDR3 nucleotides are TGTGCCAGCAGCCTGGGGGGCGTAGATGGCTACACCTTC. Its translation: CASSLGGVDGYTF.